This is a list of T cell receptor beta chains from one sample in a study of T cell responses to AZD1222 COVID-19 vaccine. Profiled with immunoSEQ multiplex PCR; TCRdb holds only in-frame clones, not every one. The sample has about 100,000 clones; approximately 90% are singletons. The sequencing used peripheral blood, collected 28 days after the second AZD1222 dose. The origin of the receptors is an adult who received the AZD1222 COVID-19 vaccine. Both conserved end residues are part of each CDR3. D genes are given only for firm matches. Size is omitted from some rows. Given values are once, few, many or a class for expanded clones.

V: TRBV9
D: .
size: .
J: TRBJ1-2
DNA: TGTGCCAGCAGCGTAGAGGGGCAGGAGGGCTACACCTTC
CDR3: CASSVEGQEGYTF

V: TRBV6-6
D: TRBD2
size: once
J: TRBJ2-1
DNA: TGTGCCAGCAGTCTGCGACAGGGACTAGCGGGGGCGGATGAGCAGTTCTTC
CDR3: CASSLRQGLAGADEQFF

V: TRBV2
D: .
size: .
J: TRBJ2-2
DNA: TGTGCCAGCAGCCCGGGGTGGGGGAAGACCGGGGAGCTGTTTTTT
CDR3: CASSPGWGKTGELFF

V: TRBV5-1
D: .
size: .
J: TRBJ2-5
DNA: TGCGCCAGCAGCTTGGGCACGTACCAAGAGACCCAGTACTTC
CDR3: CASSLGTYQETQYF

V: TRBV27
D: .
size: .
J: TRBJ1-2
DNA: TGTGCCAGCAGACCCAACAAAGGGGTAAACGGCTACACCTTC
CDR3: CASRPNKGVNGYTF

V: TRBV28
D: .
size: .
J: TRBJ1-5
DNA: TGTGCCAGCAGTTTTGGTCAGCCCCAGCATTTT
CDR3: CASSFGQPQHF

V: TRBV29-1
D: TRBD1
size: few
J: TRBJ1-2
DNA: TGCAGCGTTGCAGGGGGTTTCCTGGGTAACTATGGCTACACCTTC
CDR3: CSVAGGFLGNYGYTF

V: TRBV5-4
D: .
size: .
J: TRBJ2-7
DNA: TGTGCCAGCAGCTTAGATAGGGCAGACGAGCAGTACTTC
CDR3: CASSLDRADEQYF

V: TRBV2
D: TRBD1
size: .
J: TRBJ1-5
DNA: TGTGCCAGCAGTGAACAGGGGGCGGCGGGCAATCAGCCCCAGCATTTT
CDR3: CASSEQGAAGNQPQHF

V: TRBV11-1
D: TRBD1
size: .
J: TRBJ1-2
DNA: TGTGCCAGCAGCCGAAACGCTCAGGGGGCCCCTGGCTACACCTTC
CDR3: CASSRNAQGAPGYTF

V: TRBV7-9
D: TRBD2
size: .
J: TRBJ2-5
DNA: TGTGCCAGCAGCCAGGCGGGGGGAAGAGAGACCCAGTACTTC
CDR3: CASSQAGGRETQYF

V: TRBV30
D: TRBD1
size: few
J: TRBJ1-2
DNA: TGTGCCTGGAGTTTAAGCCCCCGTTGGAGGACAGGGAACTATGGCTACACCTTC
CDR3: CAWSLSPRWRTGNYGYTF

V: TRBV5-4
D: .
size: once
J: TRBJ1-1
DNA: TGTGCCAGCAGCTTGGGAGGGGACACTGAAGCTTTCTTT
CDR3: CASSLGGDTEAFF

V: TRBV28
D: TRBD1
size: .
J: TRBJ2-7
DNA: TGTGCCAGCGGACGCGGACAGGGGACCTACGAGCAGTACTTC
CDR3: CASGRGQGTYEQYF

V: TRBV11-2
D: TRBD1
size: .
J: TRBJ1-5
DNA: TGTGCCAGCAGCCTGCAGCCACCCGGGACAGATCAGCCCCAGCATTTT
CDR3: CASSLQPPGTDQPQHF

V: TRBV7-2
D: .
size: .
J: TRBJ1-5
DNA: TGTGCCAGCAGCTTAGCGGAGGCTCAGCCCCAGCATTTT
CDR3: CASSLAEAQPQHF

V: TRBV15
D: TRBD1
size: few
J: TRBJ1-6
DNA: TGTGCCACCAGCAGAGAGACAGGGGTTGGTTCACCCCTCCACTTT
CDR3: CATSRETGVGSPLHF

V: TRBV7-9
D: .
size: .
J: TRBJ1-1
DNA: TGTGCCAGCATAGGGGGGCGGAACACTGAAGCTTTCTTT
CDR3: CASIGGRNTEAFF

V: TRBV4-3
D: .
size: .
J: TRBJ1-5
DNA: TGCGCCAGCAGCCAAGATAGGGGGGCTAATCAGCCCCAGCATTTT
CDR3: CASSQDRGANQPQHF

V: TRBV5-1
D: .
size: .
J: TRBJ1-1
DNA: TGCGCCAGCAGCTTGGAGACAGGCGGGAACACTGAAGCTTTCTTT
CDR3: CASSLETGGNTEAFF

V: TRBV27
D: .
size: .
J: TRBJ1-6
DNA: TGTGCCAGCAGTTTTTCGAGGGTCTATAATTCACCCCTCCACTTT
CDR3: CASSFSRVYNSPLHF

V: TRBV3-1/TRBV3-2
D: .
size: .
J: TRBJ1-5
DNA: TGTGCCAGCAGCCAAGTTTGGGGGAATCAGCCCCAGCATTTT
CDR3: CASSQVWGNQPQHF

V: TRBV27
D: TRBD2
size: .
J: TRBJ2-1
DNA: TGTGCCAGCAGTCACCCAACAACCCCCCGGGACTACACAAAGTACAATGAGCAGTTCTTC
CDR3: CASSHPTTPRDYTKYNEQFF

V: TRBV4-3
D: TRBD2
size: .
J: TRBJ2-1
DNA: TGCGCCAGCAGCCCCCGCGGCGGGAGAAGCTCCTACAATGAGCAGTTCTTC
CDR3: CASSPRGGRSSYNEQFF

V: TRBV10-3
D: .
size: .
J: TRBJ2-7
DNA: TGTGCCACCGGGAGCTCCTACGAGCAGTACTTC
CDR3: CATGSSYEQYF

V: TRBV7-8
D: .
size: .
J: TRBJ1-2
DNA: TGTGCCAGCAGCTTGAAGACCCGTATATCTAACTATGGCTACACCTTC
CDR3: CASSLKTRISNYGYTF

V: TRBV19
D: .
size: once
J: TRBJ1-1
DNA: TGTGCCAGTAGTATGGGTGGGAACACTGAAGCTTTCTTT
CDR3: CASSMGGNTEAFF

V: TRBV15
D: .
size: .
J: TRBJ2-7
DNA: TGTGCCACCCCCCCGGCTGGGACCGAGCAGTACTTC
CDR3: CATPPAGTEQYF

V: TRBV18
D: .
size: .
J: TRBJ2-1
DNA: TGTGCCAGCTCACCACCGGAAGGCTACAATGAGCAGTTCTTC
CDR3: CASSPPEGYNEQFF

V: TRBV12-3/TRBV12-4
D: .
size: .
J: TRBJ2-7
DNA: TGTGCCAGCAGTACCGGACGGGCAAACGAGCAGTACTTC
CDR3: CASSTGRANEQYF

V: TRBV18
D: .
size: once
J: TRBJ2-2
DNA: TGTGCCAGCTCACCACTGCACAGGGAGGATGGCGGGGAGCTGTTTTTT
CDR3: CASSPLHREDGGELFF

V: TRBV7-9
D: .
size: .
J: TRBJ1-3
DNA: TGTGCCAGCAGCCTTGGACCAATTGGAAACACCATATATTTT
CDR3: CASSLGPIGNTIYF

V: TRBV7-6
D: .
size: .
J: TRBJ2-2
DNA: TGTGCCAGCAGCTTAGGAGGGGCCGGGGAGCTGTTTTTT
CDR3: CASSLGGAGELFF

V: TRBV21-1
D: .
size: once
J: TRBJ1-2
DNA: TGTGCCAGCAGCAAATCGAGGCAGGGTTTATTTGGCTACACCTTC
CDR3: CASSKSRQGLFGYTF

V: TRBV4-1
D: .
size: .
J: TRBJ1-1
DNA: TGCGCCAGCAGCCCGATCGGGCGGGGTGAAGCTTTCTTT
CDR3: CASSPIGRGEAFF

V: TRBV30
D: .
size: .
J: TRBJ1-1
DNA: TGTGCCTGGAAACGGCGCATGAACACTGAAGCTTTCTTT
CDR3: CAWKRRMNTEAFF

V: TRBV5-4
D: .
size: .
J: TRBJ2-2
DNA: TGTGCCAGCAGCCGCCGGGACGGATCATCCCCCGGGGAGCTGTTTTTT
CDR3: CASSRRDGSSPGELFF

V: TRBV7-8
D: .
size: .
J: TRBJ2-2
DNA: TGTGCCAGCAGCTTTTATTCCGAATCGAACACCGGGGAGCTGTTTTTT
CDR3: CASSFYSESNTGELFF

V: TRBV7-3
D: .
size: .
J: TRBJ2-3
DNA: TGTGCCAGCAGCTTAAGGACTAAGAGCGATACGCAGTATTTT
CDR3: CASSLRTKSDTQYF

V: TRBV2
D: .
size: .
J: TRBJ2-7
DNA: TGTGCCAGCAGCCAGAGCTCCTACGAGCAGTACTTC
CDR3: CASSQSSYEQYF

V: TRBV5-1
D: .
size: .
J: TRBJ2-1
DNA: TGCGCCAGCAGCTTTGGGGGAGTCAATGAGCAGTTCTTC
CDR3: CASSFGGVNEQFF

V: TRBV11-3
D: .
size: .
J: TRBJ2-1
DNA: TGTGCCAGCAGCCCACAGGCGACCTACAATGAGCAGTTCTTC
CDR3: CASSPQATYNEQFF

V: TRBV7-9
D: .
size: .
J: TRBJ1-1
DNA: TGTGCCAGCAGCTTAATTCAGGGGAACACTGAAGCTTTCTTT
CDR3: CASSLIQGNTEAFF

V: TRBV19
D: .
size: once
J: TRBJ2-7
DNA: TGTGCCAGTAGTATACAGGGTTTCGAGCAGTACTTC
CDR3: CASSIQGFEQYF

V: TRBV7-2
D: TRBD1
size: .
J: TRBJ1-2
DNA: TGTGCCAGCAGCTTAACGGGACAGGGGATTGGAGGCTACACCTTC
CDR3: CASSLTGQGIGGYTF